A single sample is the source of the 2 T cell receptor beta chains below, sequenced in a study of T-cell reconstitution after alpha-beta-depleted transplantation in children. Unique molecular identifiers tagged the TCRbeta library. Using its own MiXCR run on the PCR reads, TCRdb lists one record per CDR3 protein. There are some 200,000 distinct CDR3 sequences in the sample; roughly 11% occur only once, and roughly 27% lies in the top ten. The sample consisted of PBMCs, taken before TCRalphabeta/CD19-depleted stem cell transplant. The source of these receptors is a child under two years old with acute myeloid leukemia, due to receive a stem cell transplant.

In this sample, this clonotype turned up many times. The chain uses TRBV7-2 and TRBJ1-1, with D tentatively TRBD1 (6 bases). V lost 2 bases and J lost 5, with 15 bases in between. There are 15 residues in the CDR3. The germline V gene encodes CDR1 SGHTA and CDR2 FQGNSA. The CDR3 loop is CASSLLRGRVTEAFF. The CDR3 DNA sequence: TGTGCCAGCAGCTTACTCCGGGGGCGGGTTACTGAAGCTTTCTTT.

This clonotype has ten or more counts. The CDR3 spells CASSVGQREGTNEQFF. The CDR3 DNA reads as TGTGCCAGCAGCGTAGGGCAGCGGGAGGGTACCAATGAGCAGTTCTTC. The chain recombines TRBV9 with TRBJ2-1, with 10 bases matching TRBD2. The CDR3 loop spans 16 amino acids. With 0 bases clipped from V and 6 bases from J, the junction kept 6 bases outside the gene matches. The germline V gene encodes CDR1 SGDLS and CDR2 YYNGEE.